This T cell receptor (beta chain) derives from a study of identical twins. Study outcomes and limitations: Zero-insertion analyses might be partly confounded by invariant T cells like MAIT and iNKT. Twin pairs' shared out-of-frame alpha sequences were enriched in low generation probability.

Germline V gene lookup returns CDR1 SGHTA and CDR2 FQGNSA. Trimming took off 1 base at V and 5 bases at J, with 8 bases between the two ends. This CDR3 spans 14 amino acids. This clonotype was seen many times. The antigen is unknown. One entry per CDR3 protein results from TCRdb running MiXCR on the 5' RACE reads. The sample shows nearly 650,000 distinct CDR3 sequences, roughly 7.1% of them seen only once. Separately, the same data were catalogued under a study of yellow fever vaccine responses in identical twins.

The clonotype originates from a woman between 18 and 30 years old in good health. The sequenced sample consisted of PBMCs. The chain has TRBV7-2 and TRBJ2-2; D is possibly TRBD2 (6 bases). The DNA of the CDR3 is TGTGCCAGCAGCTTAGACGGGAGTACCGGGGAGCTGTTTTTT. As protein: CASSLDGSTGELFF.